This T cell receptor (beta chain) was identified during a study of blood T cell repertoires in COVID-19 (dated by TCRdb to 2019 to 2021). Regarding the research as a whole: Collaborator samples came from the United States, Italy and Spain and covered acute and convalescent phases of COVID-19. A freely available public database, intended as a resource for researchers studying the immune response to SARS-CoV-2, is where the repertoires were released. The dataset comprised deeply sampled blood TCRbeta repertoires from subjects exposed to, actively infected with, or recovered from COVID-19. Samples came from the ongoing ImmuneRACE study (first 160 participants) plus 1,254 subjects from 6 global collaborators. Nearly every sample came with metadata listing a de-identified subject ID, COVID-19 status, age in years and sex. Where available, HLA class I and class II types were obtained from metadata supplied by the sample provider rather than from assay-based typing. The prospective study material was composed of cDNA or gDNA derived from T cells, B-cell-depleted T cells, or PBMCs.

TCRbeta CDR3 regions were amplified from genomic DNA by means of the immunoSEQ Assay, a bias-controlled multiplex PCR. The paper's data handling went like this. Nucleated cell counts per sample were estimated from amplification of reference gene primers within the assay. To quantify the absolute abundance of each unique TCRbeta CDR3 rearrangement, sequence reads were collapsed and filtered. Productive Simpson clonality was computed per sample as the square root of Simpson's diversity index over productive rearrangements. TCRdb's version of the immuneACCESS table is confined to in-frame rearrangements and falls short of the full clone set. An unresolved V gene accounts for under half of the shortfall where checked; the remainder is of unknown origin. For V, J and clone size, that table is used; D and trimming come from the DNA. For this sample there are about 27,000 clones; around 86% appear just once. Jointly, the top ten make up around 7.9% of the sample.

As to this clone: Its antigen remains undetermined. No base quality values were provided; no much bigger clone lies one nucleotide off.

Whole blood was collected in K2EDTA tubes by collaborating institutions according to the institutions' own protocols. For TCRbeta analysis, collaborators shipped samples as frozen whole blood, isolated PBMCs, or DNA extracted from either of those sample types. What the research found in general, with its limitations: The amount of clinical and demographic metadata varied by source and participant and was provided uncurated.

The trim is 4 bases for V and 5 bases for J, with a gap of 14 bases between the germline ends. Looking up the germline V gene (reference sequence) yields CDR1 SEHNR and CDR2 FQNEAQ. From its cysteine to its phenylalanine, the CDR3 spans 14 amino acids. Only the CDR3 part of the read is kept: 42 bases, read in frame from the first base. The sequence was obtained from a man over 45 with active COVID-19. Sequencing was carried out using peripheral blood. The sequence is built from TRBV7-9 and TRBJ1-2; a weak D assignment points to TRBD1 (6 bases agree). The DNA sequence is given as TGTGCCAGCAGCTCCGACAGGAGACCTTATGGCTACACCTTC. Translated, it reads CASSSDRRPYGYTF.